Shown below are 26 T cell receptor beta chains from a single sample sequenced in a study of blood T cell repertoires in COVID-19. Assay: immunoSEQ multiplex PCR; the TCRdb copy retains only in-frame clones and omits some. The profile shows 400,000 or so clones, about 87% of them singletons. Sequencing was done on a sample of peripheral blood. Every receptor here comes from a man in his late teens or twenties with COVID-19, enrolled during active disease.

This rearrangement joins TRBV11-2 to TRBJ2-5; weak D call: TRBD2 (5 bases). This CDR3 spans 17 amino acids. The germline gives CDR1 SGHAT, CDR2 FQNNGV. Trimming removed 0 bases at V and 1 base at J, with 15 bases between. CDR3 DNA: TGTGCCAGCAGCTTAGAGGCAGACTACACTACCCAAGAGACCCAGTACTTC. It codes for CASSLEADYTTQETQYF.

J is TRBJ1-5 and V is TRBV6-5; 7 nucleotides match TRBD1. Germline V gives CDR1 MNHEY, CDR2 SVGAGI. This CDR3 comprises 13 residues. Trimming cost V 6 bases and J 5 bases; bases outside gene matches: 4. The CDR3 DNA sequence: TGTGCCAGCAGAAGGACAGGAGATCAGCCCCAGCATTTT. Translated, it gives CASRRTGDQPQHF.

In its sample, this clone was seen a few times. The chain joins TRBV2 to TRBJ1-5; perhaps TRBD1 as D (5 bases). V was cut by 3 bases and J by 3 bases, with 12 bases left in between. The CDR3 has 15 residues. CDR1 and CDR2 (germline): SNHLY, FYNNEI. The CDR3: CASSDEGRYNQPQHF. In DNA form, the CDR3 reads TGTGCCAGCAGTGACGAGGGGAGGTACAATCAGCCCCAGCATTTT.

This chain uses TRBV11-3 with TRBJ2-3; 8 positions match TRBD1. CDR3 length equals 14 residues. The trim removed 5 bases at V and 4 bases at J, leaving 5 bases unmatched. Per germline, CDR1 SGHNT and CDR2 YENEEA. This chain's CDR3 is CASSLQGGADTQYF. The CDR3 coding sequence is TGTGCCAGCAGCCTACAGGGGGGAGCAGATACGCAGTATTTT.

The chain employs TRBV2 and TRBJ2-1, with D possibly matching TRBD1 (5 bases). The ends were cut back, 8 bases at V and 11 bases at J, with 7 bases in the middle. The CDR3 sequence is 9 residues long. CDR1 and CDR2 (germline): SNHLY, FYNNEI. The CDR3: CASGHKQFF. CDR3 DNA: TGTGCCAGCGGACATAAGCAGTTCTTC.

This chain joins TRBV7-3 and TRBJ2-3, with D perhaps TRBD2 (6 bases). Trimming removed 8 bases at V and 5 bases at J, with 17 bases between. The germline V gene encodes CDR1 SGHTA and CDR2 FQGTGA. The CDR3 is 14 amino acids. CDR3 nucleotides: TGTGCCAGCGCACTGGGAGGTGGAATAGATACGCAGTATTTT. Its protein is CASALGGGIDTQYF.

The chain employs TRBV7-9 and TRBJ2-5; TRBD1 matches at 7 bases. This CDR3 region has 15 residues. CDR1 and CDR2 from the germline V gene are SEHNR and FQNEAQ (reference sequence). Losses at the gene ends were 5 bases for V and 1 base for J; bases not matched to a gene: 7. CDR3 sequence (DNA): TGTGCCAGCAGCGCCATCGGGACAGCCCAAGAGACCCAGTACTTC. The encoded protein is CASSAIGTAQETQYF.

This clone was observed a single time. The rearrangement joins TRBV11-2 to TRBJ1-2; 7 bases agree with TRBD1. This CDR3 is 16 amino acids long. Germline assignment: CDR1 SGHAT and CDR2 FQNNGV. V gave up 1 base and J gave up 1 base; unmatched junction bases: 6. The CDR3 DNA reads TGTGCCAGCAGCTTAGTACCCGGGACAGTTAACTATGGCTACACCTTC. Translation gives CASSLVPGTVNYGYTF. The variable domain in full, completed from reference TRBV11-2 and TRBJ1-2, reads EAGVAQSPRYKIIEKRQSVAFWCNPISGHATLYWYQQILGQGPKLLIQFQNNGVVDDSQLPKDRFSAERLKGVDSTLKIQPAKLEDSAVYLCASSLVPGTVNYGYTFGSGTRLTVV.

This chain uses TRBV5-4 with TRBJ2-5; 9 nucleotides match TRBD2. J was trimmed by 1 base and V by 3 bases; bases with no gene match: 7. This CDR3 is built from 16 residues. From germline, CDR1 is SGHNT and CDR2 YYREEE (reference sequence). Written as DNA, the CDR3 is TGTGCCAGCAGCTCTAGCCAGCGGGGGGTCCAAGAGACCCAGTACTTC. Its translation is CASSSSQRGVQETQYF. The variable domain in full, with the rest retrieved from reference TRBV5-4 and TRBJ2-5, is ETGVTQSPTHLIKTRGQQVTLRCSSQSGHNTVSWYQQALGQGPQFIFQYYREEENGRGNFPPRFSGLQFPNYSSELNVNALELDDSALYLCASSSSQRGVQETQYFGPGTRLLVL.

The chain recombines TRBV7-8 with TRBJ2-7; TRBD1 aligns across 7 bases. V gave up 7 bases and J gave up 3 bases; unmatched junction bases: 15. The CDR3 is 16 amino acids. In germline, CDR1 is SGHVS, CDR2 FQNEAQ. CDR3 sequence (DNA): TGTGCCAGCACCCTGACCATACAGGGGCTGAGCTACGAGCAGTACTTC. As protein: CASTLTIQGLSYEQYF.

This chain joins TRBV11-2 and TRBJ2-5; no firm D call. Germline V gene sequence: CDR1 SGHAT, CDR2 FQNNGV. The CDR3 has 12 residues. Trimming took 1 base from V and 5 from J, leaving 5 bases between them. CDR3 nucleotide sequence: TGTGCCAGCAGCTTAGTCGGGGAGACCCAGTACTTC. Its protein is CASSLVGETQYF.

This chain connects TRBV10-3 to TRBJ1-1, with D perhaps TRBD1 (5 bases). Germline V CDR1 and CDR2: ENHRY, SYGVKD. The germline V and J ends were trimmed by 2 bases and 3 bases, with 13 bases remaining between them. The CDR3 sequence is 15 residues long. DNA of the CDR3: TGTGCCATCAGTGAGGCCGGCGGGGACTACACTGAAGCTTTCTTT. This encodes CAISEAGGDYTEAFF.

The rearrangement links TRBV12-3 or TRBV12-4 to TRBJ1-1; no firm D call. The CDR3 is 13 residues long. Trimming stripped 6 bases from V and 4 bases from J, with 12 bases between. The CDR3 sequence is CASSGVAGTEAFF. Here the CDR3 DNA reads TGTGCCAGCAGCGGGGTGGCGGGCACTGAAGCTTTCTTT.

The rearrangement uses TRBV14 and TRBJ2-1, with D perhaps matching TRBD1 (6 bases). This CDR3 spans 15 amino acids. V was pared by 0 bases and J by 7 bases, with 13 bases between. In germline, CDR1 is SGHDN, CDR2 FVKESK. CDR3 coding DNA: TGTGCCAGCAGCCAAGAAGGGCAGGGGCGGAATGAGCAGTTCTTC. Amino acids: CASSQEGQGRNEQFF.

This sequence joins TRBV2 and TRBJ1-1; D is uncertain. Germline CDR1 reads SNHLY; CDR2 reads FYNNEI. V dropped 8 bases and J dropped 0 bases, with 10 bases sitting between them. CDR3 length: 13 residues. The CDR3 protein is CASQTGMNTEAFF. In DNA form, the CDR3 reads TGTGCCAGCCAGACGGGTATGAACACTGAAGCTTTCTTT.

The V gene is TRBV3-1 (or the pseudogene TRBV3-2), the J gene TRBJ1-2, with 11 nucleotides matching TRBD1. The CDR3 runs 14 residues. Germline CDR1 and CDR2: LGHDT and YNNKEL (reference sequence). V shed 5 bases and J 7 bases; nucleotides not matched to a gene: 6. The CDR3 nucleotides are TGTGCCAGCAGCGTACCGGGACAGGGGGTTGGCTACACCTTC. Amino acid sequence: CASSVPGQGVGYTF.

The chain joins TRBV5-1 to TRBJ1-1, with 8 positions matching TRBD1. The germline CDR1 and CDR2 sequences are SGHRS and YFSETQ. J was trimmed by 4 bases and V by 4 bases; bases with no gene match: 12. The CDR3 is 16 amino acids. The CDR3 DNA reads TGCGCCAGCAGCGAAGGACAGGGATGGGGGACCACTGAAGCTTTCTTT. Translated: CASSEGQGWGTTEAFF.

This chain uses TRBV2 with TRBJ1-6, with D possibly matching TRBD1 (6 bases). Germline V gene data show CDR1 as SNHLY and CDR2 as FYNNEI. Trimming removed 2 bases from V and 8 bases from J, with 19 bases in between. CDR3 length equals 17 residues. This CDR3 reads CASSEWGSTGRDSPLHF. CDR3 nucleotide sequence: TGTGCCAGCAGTGAATGGGGGAGCACAGGGAGGGATTCACCCCTCCACTTT.

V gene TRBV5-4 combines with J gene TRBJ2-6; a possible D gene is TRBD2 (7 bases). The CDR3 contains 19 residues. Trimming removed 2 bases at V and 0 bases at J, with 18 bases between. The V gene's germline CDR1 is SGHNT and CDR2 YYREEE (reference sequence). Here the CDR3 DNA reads TGTGCCAGCAGCTTTATGAGACGGGGGGCCCCCTCTGGGGCCAACGTCCTGACTTTC. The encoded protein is CASSFMRRGAPSGANVLTF.

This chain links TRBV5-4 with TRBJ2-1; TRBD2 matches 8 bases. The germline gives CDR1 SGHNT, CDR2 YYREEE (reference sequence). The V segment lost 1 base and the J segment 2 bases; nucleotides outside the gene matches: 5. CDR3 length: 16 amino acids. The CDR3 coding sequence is TGTGCCAGCAGCTTGAGCGGGAGTAGCACCTACAATGAGCAGTTCTTC. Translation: CASSLSGSSTYNEQFF.

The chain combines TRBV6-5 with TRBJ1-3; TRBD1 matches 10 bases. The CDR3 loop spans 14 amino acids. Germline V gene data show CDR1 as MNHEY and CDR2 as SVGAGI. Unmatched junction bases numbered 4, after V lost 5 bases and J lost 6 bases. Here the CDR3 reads CASSQDRGVNTIYF. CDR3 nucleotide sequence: TGTGCCAGCAGTCAGGACAGGGGGGTAAACACCATATATTTT.

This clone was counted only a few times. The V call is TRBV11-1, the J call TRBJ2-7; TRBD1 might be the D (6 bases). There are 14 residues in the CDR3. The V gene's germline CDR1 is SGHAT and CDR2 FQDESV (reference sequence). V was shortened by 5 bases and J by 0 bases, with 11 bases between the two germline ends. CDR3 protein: CASSVRQDSYEQYF. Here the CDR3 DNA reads TGTGCCAGCAGCGTCCGACAGGACTCCTACGAGCAGTACTTC.

As DNA, the CDR3 is TGTGCCGCGGGGAGGGAGTGGAATGAGCAGTTCTTC. Translated: CAAGREWNEQFF. The chain is built from TRBV7-9 and TRBJ2-1; 7 bases fit TRBD2. This CDR3 has 12 residues. Germline lookup yields CDR1 SEHNR and CDR2 FQNEAQ (reference sequence). The ends lost 11 bases at V and 7 bases at J; junction bases unmatched: 8. Using reference TRBV7-9 and TRBJ2-1 for the parts outside the CDR3, the full variable domain is DTGVSQNPRHKITKRGQNVTFRCDPISEHNRLYWYRQTLGQGPEFLTYFQNEAQLEKSRLLSDRFSAERPKGSFSTLEIQRTEQGDSAMYLCAAGREWNEQFFGPGTRLTVL.

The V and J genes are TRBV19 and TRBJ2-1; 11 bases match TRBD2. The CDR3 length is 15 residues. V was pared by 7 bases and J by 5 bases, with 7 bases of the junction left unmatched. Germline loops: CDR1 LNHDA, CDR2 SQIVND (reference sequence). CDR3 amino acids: CASNPLAGGDNEQFF. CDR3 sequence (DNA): TGTGCCAGTAACCCCCTAGCGGGAGGCGACAATGAGCAGTTCTTC.

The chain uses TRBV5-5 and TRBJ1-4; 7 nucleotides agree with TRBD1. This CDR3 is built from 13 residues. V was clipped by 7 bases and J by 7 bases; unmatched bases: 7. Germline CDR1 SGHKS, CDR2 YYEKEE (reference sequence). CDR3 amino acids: CASADREVEKLFF. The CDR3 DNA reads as TGTGCCAGCGCCGACAGGGAGGTTGAAAAACTGTTTTTT.

CDR3 nucleotides: TGTGCCAGCAGCGAGAGAGCGGGAGTACCGTATGAGCAGTTCTTC. Amino acids: CASSERAGVPYEQFF. The V gene is TRBV9, the J gene TRBJ2-1; 8 nucleotides match TRBD2. V dropped 3 bases and J dropped 8; count of bases not matched to a gene: 10. CDR1 SGDLS and CDR2 YYNGEE come from the germline V gene. The length of the CDR3 is 15 residues. Complete variable domain (other parts from reference TRBV9 and TRBJ2-1): DSGVTQTPKHLITATGQRVTLRCSPRSGDLSVYWYQQSLDQGLQFLIQYYNGEERAKGNILERFSAQQFPDLHSELNLSSLELGDSALYFCASSERAGVPYEQFFGPGTRLTVL.